The 26 T cell receptor beta chains presented below share a single source sample, sequenced in a study of radiotherapy plus CTLA-4 blockade in lung cancer (dated by TCRdb to the late 2010s). The library was made by the immunoSEQ multiplex PCR assay. TCRdb obtained this table from immuneACCESS and retained in-frame rearrangements with V and J assigned. These tables miss some clones; where compared with another copy, unresolved V genes account for less than half of the shortfall, and the remainder is unexplained. The sample records 75,000 to 95,000 clones, around 80% of which are singletons. The ten most abundant clones make up about 25% of the sample. This specimen consisted of peripheral blood, obtained from a patient treated with radiotherapy plus ipilimumab. The receptors shown here come from a human donor with non-small cell lung cancer that progressed on radiotherapy plus ipilimumab.

The chain joins TRBV15 to TRBJ1-2; no clear D gene. V shed 1 base and J shed 4 bases, with 13 bases lying between them. Germline loops: CDR1 LNHNV, CDR2 YYDKDF (reference sequence). CDR3 length: 15 amino acids. CDR3 amino acids: CATSRVPEFTYGYTF. In DNA form, the CDR3 reads TGTGCCACCAGCAGAGTGCCAGAATTTACCTATGGCTACACCTTC.

This clone was recorded only once. This chain uses TRBV28 with TRBJ2-3, with 8 bases that match TRBD2. Per germline, CDR1 MDHEN and CDR2 SYDVKM. CDR3 length equals 15 residues. V shed 2 bases and J 2 bases; nucleotides not matched to a gene: 3. The CDR3 region is CASSLPAGVTDTQYF. DNA of the CDR3: TGTGCCAGCAGTTTACCAGCGGGGGTCACAGATACGCAGTATTTT.

The chain links TRBV6-5 to TRBJ1-5; 7 bases map to TRBD1. Germline V gene sequence: CDR1 MNHEY, CDR2 SVGAGI. V gave up 7 bases and J gave up 4 bases; unmatched junction bases: 7. The CDR3 sequence is 14 residues long. Written as DNA, the CDR3 is TGTGCCAGCAATAGGGCAGGGGGAAATCAGCCCCAGCATTTT. Translated, it gives CASNRAGGNQPQHF.

This clone was detected once. The chain employs TRBV28 and TRBJ1-4; 9 bases are a match to TRBD1. The CDR3 spans 14 residues. Germline-derived CDR1 and CDR2 are MDHEN and SYDVKM. Unmatched junction bases numbered 6, after V lost 5 bases and J lost 8 bases. CDR3 nucleotide sequence: TGTGCCAGCAGTACCGACAGGGGGGACGAAAAACTGTTTTTT. Its protein product is CASSTDRGDEKLFF. The complete variable domain, with remaining parts taken from reference TRBV28 and TRBJ1-4, reads DVKVTQSSRYLVKRTGEKVFLECVQDMDHENMFWYRQDPGLGLRLIYFSYDVKMKEKGDIPEGYSVSREKKERFSLILESASTNQTSMYLCASSTDRGDEKLFFGSGTQLSVL.

The rearrangement uses TRBV28 and TRBJ2-7, with TRBD1 as a possible D gene (6 bases). V shed 6 bases and J shed 0 bases, with 15 bases lying between them. Germline-derived CDR1 and CDR2 are MDHEN and SYDVKM. The CDR3 is 15 amino acids. The CDR3 here is CASRPGTQSSYEQYV. The CDR3 coding sequence is TGTGCCAGCAGGCCCGGGACACAAAGCTCCTACGAGCAGTACGTC.

The chain uses TRBV7-9 and TRBJ2-2; D not resolved. V was cut by 1 base and J by 1 base, with 4 bases left in between. The CDR3 is made up of 14 amino acids. The germline CDR1 and CDR2 sequences are SEHNR and FQNEAQ (reference sequence). CDR3 sequence: CASSLGGNTGELFF. CDR3 nucleotide sequence: TGTGCCAGCAGCTTAGGGGGGAACACCGGGGAGCTGTTTTTT.

This clone was picked up a small number of times. The rearrangement links TRBV7-8 to TRBJ2-7; perhaps TRBD1 as D (6 bases). V was clipped by 2 bases and J by 8 bases, with 19 bases between them. This CDR3 spans 15 amino acids. Germline assignment: CDR1 SGHVS and CDR2 FQNEAQ. The CDR3 DNA reads TGTGCCAGCAGCTTAATCCCGACAGGACAAGGCAAGCAGTACGTC. Its translation is CASSLIPTGQGKQYV.

This clone was recorded once. The rearrangement uses TRBV6-1 and TRBJ2-5; 10 bases are a match to TRBD1. CDR3 length equals 14 residues. V trimming: 5 bases; J trimming: 2 bases; junction bases outside the gene matches: 2. In germline, CDR1 is MNHNS, CDR2 SASEGT. CDR3 sequence reads: CASSPDRGQETQYF. The CDR3 bases are TGTGCCAGCAGTCCGGACAGGGGGCAAGAGACCCAGTACTTC.

This sequence joins TRBV19 and TRBJ2-3, with TRBD2 as a possible D gene (5 bases). The CDR3 sequence is 14 residues long. Trimming took off 3 bases at V and 2 bases at J, with 9 bases between the two ends. Per germline, CDR1 LNHDA and CDR2 SQIVND (reference sequence). The CDR3 loop reads CASSMWEFTDTQYF. CDR3 nucleotide sequence: TGTGCCAGTAGTATGTGGGAGTTCACAGATACGCAGTATTTT.

The chain combines TRBV7-3 with TRBJ2-7, with 8 bases matching TRBD2. The CDR3 contains 15 residues. J gave up 0 bases and V 2 bases, and 3 bases lay outside the gene matches. Germline V gives CDR1 SGHTA, CDR2 FQGTGA. CDR3 in amino acids: CASSLLSGSSYEQYF. CDR3 nucleotides: TGTGCCAGCAGCTTACTAAGCGGGAGCTCCTACGAGCAGTACTTC. Supplemented by reference TRBV7-3 and TRBJ2-7, the full variable domain reads GAGVSQTPSNKVTEKGKYVELRCDPISGHTALYWYRQSLGQGPEFLIYFQGTGAADDSGLPNDRFFAVRPEGSVSTLKIQRTERGDSAVYLCASSLLSGSSYEQYFGPGTRLTVT.

The chain couples TRBV19 to TRBJ2-1, with 9 nucleotides matching TRBD2. CDR1 and CDR2 from the germline V gene are LNHDA and SQIVND (reference sequence). The ends lost 3 bases at V and 8 bases at J; junction bases unmatched: 5. The CDR3 has 14 amino acids. The CDR3 spells CASSIPGGRDEQFF. DNA for the CDR3: TGTGCCAGTAGTATTCCCGGCGGGAGGGATGAGCAGTTCTTC.

In its sample, this clone was seen once. This sequence joins TRBV28 and TRBJ1-2; TRBD1 agrees at 9 bases. The ends lost 7 bases at V and 7 bases at J; junction bases unmatched: 13. Per germline, CDR1 MDHEN and CDR2 SYDVKM. The CDR3 is made up of 15 amino acids. The CDR3 loop is CASTLAGTGLFGYTF. The CDR3 DNA follows: TGTGCCAGCACCCTCGCCGGGACAGGGTTATTTGGCTACACCTTC.

This clone came up once. J is TRBJ1-5 and V is TRBV5-8, with unresolved D. Germline V gene data show CDR1 as SGHTS and CDR2 as YDEGEE. The CDR3 is made up of 12 amino acids. The V and J ends lost 4 bases and 4 bases respectively, with 6 bases between them. This chain's CDR3 is CASSKRNQPQHF. The CDR3 nucleotides read TGTGCCAGCAGCAAAAGGAATCAGCCCCAGCATTTT.

This chain joins TRBV28 and TRBJ1-1, with D unresolved. V lost 2 bases to trimming and J lost 9 bases, with 10 bases between them. CDR3 length equals 12 residues. Germline CDR1 MDHEN, CDR2 SYDVKM. The CDR3: CASSLMGSQAFF. DNA for the CDR3: TGTGCCAGCAGTTTAATGGGGTCTCAAGCTTTCTTT.

The chain couples TRBV28 to TRBJ2-1, with 13 bases aligning to TRBD2. This CDR3 has 16 amino acids. J lost 4 bases, V lost 7 bases, and 7 bases had no gene match. Germline V gene data show CDR1 as MDHEN and CDR2 as SYDVKM. This CDR3 is CASTGGLAGDYNEQFF. In nucleotides, the CDR3 is TGTGCCAGCACGGGAGGACTAGCGGGAGATTACAATGAGCAGTTCTTC.

The chain uses TRBV7-9 and TRBJ2-1; 13 bases fit TRBD2. The CDR3 is 14 residues long. V gave up 5 bases and J gave up 8 bases; unmatched junction bases: 3. CDR1 is SEHNR, CDR2 FQNEAQ, per germline (reference sequence). The CDR3 region has the DNA TGTGCCAGCAGCCCAGGACTAGCGGGAGATGAGCAGTTCTTC. Residues: CASSPGLAGDEQFF.

V and J are TRBV6-1 and TRBJ2-5; D remains unclear. CDR1 is MNHNS and CDR2 is SASEGT in the germline V gene. The germline V and J ends were trimmed by 0 bases and 4 bases, with 9 bases remaining between them. The CDR3 has 14 residues. The DNA for the CDR3 is TGTGCCAGCAGTGAAGCGTCAGCAATAGAGACCCAGTACTTC. Its protein is CASSEASAIETQYF.

This chain links TRBV5-4 with TRBJ2-5; D unresolved. The V gene's germline CDR1 is SGHNT and CDR2 YYREEE (reference sequence). The CDR3 is 15 residues long. V shed 2 bases and J shed 4 bases, with 15 bases lying between them. The CDR3 region is CASSLTNVLGETQYF. For the CDR3, the DNA is TGTGCCAGCAGCTTAACAAACGTCCTCGGAGAGACCCAGTACTTC.

The DNA for the CDR3 is TGTGCCAGCAGCCAGGAAGTTCCCGCCCGAACCGGGGAGCTGTTTTTT. As protein: CASSQEVPARTGELFF. The V call is TRBV21-1, the J call TRBJ2-2; the D call in the table, TRBD1, was not verified against the DNA. TRBV21-1 is termed a pseudogene. CDR3 length: 16 amino acids.

This clone was detected a few times. The chain carries TRBV5-1 and TRBJ2-7, with D hard to call. Germline V lookup: CDR1 SGHRS, CDR2 YFSETQ. V gave up 4 bases and J gave up 1 base, with 12 bases separating them. The CDR3 extends over 14 amino acids. CDR3 coding DNA: TGCGCCAGCAGCCCGGTGGCGGAATCCTACGAGCAGTACTTC. It yields the protein CASSPVAESYEQYF. Complete variable domain (other parts from reference TRBV5-1 and TRBJ2-7): KAGVTQTPRYLIKTRGQQVTLSCSPISGHRSVSWYQQTPGQGLQFLFEYFSETQRNKGNFPGRFSGRQFSNSRSEMNVSTLELGDSALYLCASSPVAESYEQYFGPGTRLTVT.

This clone has only one observation. The V gene is TRBV27, the J gene TRBJ2-3, with D maybe TRBD2 (6 bases). Germline CDR1 and CDR2: MNHEY and SMNVEV (reference sequence). This CDR3 spans 14 amino acids. V was pared by 4 bases and J by 5 bases, with 13 bases between. The CDR3 protein is CASSSLLTRDTQYF. The CDR3 DNA follows: TGTGCCAGCAGTTCCCTTCTGACTAGAGATACGCAGTATTTT.

This chain connects TRBV2 to TRBJ2-3, with 7 bases identical to TRBD1. CDR1 is SNHLY and CDR2 is FYNNEI in the germline V gene. CDR3 length equals 17 residues. Trimming at V came to 2 bases and at J to 0 bases, leaving 8 bases not matched to a gene. CDR3 amino acids: CASSEYGAGGSTDTQYF. The CDR3 bases are TGTGCCAGCAGTGAATATGGGGCAGGGGGTAGCACAGATACGCAGTATTTT.

The sample holds one count of this clone. V gene TRBV29-1 combines with J gene TRBJ2-1; D may be TRBD2 (5 bases). The CDR3 is 13 residues long. Trimming cost V 4 bases and J 4 bases, with 11 bases left between them. Germline CDR1 reads SQVTM; CDR2 reads ANQGSEA. The CDR3 DNA reads TGCAGCGTTGGCCGGGAACCATACAATGAGCAGTTCTTC. Protein: CSVGREPYNEQFF.

The rearrangement uses TRBV27 and TRBJ2-3; D perhaps matches TRBD1 (5 bases). The CDR3 sequence is 15 residues long. Trimming removed 5 bases from V and 2 bases from J, with 14 bases in between. The germline V gene has CDR1 MNHEY and CDR2 SMNVEV (reference sequence). CDR3 amino acids: CASSRDRLLTDTQYF. The CDR3 DNA follows: TGTGCCAGCAGTCGCGACAGATTACTCACAGATACGCAGTATTTT.

The chain has TRBV6-5 and TRBJ2-2, with D unclear. The V gene lost 6 bases and the J gene lost 8 bases, with 7 bases spanning the gap. The germline gives CDR1 MNHEY, CDR2 SVGAGI. The CDR3 has 11 amino acids. The CDR3 here is CASRTAGELFF. The CDR3 nucleotides read TGTGCCAGCAGGACCGCGGGGGAGCTGTTTTTT.

A few counts support this clone. The chain links TRBV7-9 to TRBJ2-2, with D unresolved. With 1 base removed from V and 2 bases from J, the gap between germline ends came to 5 bases. The CDR3 has 14 amino acids. The germline CDR1 and CDR2 sequences are SEHNR and FQNEAQ (reference sequence). The CDR3 is CASSLVANTGELFF. The DNA of the CDR3 is TGTGCCAGCAGCTTAGTCGCAAACACCGGGGAGCTGTTTTTT.